This TCR beta chain was identified in a study of neurological immune-mediated disorders. As for the study in general: Of the roughly 35 patients who had multiple sclerosis, roughly 30 had the relapsing-remitting form and 3 had the secondary progressive form.

Study results and limitations: The study found no CDR3 amino acid sequences shared by expanded clones across subjects, suggesting private repertoires in all groups.

This clonotype was found many times. Its antigen remains unknown. The cDNA came from 5'RACE with 10-nucleotide random UMIs. TCRdb re-analysed the 5' RACE reads in MiXCR, keeping a single row per CDR3 protein. The top ten clones hold around 2.1% of a sample with 55,000 to 65,000 distinct CDR3 sequences, 3.7% of them seen once. Sequenced sample: PBMCs. The receptor comes from a woman aged 45 to 65 with multiple sclerosis.

The CDR3 bases are TGTGCCAGCAGCTTACTGGCGGGATACCAAGAGACCCAGTACTTC. Its protein product is CASSLLAGYQETQYF. The chain employs TRBV11-2 and TRBJ2-5, with a possible D match to TRBD2 (6 bases). CDR1 and CDR2 (germline): SGHAT, FQNNGV. This CDR3 has 15 residues. The V and J ends lost 2 bases and 0 bases respectively, with 10 bases between them.